This T cell receptor (beta chain) was recovered during a study of T cell responses to AZD1222 COVID-19 vaccine (dated by TCRdb to 2020 to 2022). Looking at the study overall: TCR sequencing was performed for roughly 250 trial participants, of whom approximately 200 were given two doses of AZD1222 and 26 were given two doses of MenACWY control vaccine. Trial participants were enrolled by age into subgroups of 18-55, 56-69 and 70-plus years, and approximately 150, 30 and 60 TCR-sequenced participants, respectively, were included in these subgroups.

In the paper's terms, the time point label means: about 28 days (+/-7) after the second vaccine dose. AZD1222 recipients whose second dose came at about 4 weeks and those whose second dose came at about 12 weeks were combined into one group, since spike-specific TCR depth and breadth did not differ between the two schedules. Vaccinee samples were obtained from the UK trials COV001 and COV002, which included a single-blind randomized controlled phase 2/3 trial of AZD1222 (ChAdOx1 nCoV-19) in healthy adults. For TCRbeta chain sequencing, PBMC samples were collected from trial participants at day 0 and at day 28 after the second dose. Inclusive of the bounding cysteine and phenylalanine, the CDR3 is 14 residues long. The only DNA kept is the CDR3, 42 bases in frame from the first base. After removal of 4 bases from V and 4 bases from J, the junction retains 4 bases not matched to a gene. CDR1 and CDR2 were assigned from the germline V gene as SGHRS and YFSETQ.

The CDR3 regions of human TCRbeta chains were analyzed by immunosequencing. The paper's processing steps were these. TCRs in the repertoires were compared against a reference library of SARS-CoV-2-specific TCRs that had been generated with the MIRA antigen-specificity platform. Breadth was defined as the fraction of unique TCRs that were SARS-CoV-2-associated, and depth was defined as the fraction of total T cells that were SARS-CoV-2-associated. Each spike-specific TCR was assigned to its reactive spike region and to a CD4 or CD8 class using the MIRA data. Log10-transformed breadth and depth values were compared by one-way ANOVA with Sidak's multiple comparisons tests. The table comes from immuneACCESS by way of TCRdb, which keeps in-frame sequences with V and J called. Part of the clones is missing from these tables; in studies checked, under half for an unresolved V gene and the rest for unknown reasons. V and J calls plus clone size are reproduced from that table; the DNA served to infer D and trimming. The sample table contains 100,000 to 150,000 clones; only one count was recorded for 85% to 90% of them. The ten largest clones add up to around 4.4% of the sample.

Points the paper makes about the study in general: Reportedly, close to half of the unique spike-specific TCRs recognized epitopes lying outside the regions that are mutated in the B.1.351 and B.1.1.7 variants. Spike-specific TCR breadth and depth rose significantly after two AZD1222 doses compared with day 0 and with MenACWY recipients. The whole spike protein was spanned by vaccine-associated CD4 TCRs, and dominant responses were seen in regions 160-218 and 743-854. In the small 56-69-year group, the increase in depth fell short of significance, most likely because of low power. Participants were mostly white British and included more females than males, and it was suggested by the authors that clonal diversity may have been underestimated. No day 14 peak-response samples were available, so repertoires were characterized only after the peak T cell response. Conclusions about previously exposed vaccinees were limited because only six AZD1222 recipients were SARS-CoV-2 seropositive at baseline.

In the case of this clone: Its antigen is unknown. Base qualities are not at hand, and no much larger clone is one base apart.

This clonotype was obtained from an adult who received the AZD1222 COVID-19 vaccine. This chain is built from TRBV5-1 and TRBJ1-5; 8 central bases correspond to TRBD1. The sequencing here drew on peripheral blood, taken 28 days after the second AZD1222 dose. The nucleotides are TGCGCCAGCAGCCCAGGGACAGGTAATCAGCCCCAGCATTTT. Translated, it gives CASSPGTGNQPQHF.